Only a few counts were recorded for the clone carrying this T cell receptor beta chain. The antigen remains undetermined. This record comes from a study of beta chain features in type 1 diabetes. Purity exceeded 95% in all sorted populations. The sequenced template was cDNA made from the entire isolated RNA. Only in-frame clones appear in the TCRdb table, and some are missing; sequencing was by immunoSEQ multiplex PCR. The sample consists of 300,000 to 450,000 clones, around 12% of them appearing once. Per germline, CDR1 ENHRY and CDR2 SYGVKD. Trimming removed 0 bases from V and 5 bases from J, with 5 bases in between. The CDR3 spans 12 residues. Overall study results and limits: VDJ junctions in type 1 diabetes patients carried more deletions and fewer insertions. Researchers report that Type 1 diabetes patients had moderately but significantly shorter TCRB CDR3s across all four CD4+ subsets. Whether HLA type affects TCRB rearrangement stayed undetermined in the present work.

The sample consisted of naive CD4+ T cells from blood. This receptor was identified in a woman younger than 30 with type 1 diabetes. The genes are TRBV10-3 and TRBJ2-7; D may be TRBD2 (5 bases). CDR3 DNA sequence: TGTGCCATCAGTGAGTCGGAGGACGAGCAGTACTTC. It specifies CAISESEDEQYF.